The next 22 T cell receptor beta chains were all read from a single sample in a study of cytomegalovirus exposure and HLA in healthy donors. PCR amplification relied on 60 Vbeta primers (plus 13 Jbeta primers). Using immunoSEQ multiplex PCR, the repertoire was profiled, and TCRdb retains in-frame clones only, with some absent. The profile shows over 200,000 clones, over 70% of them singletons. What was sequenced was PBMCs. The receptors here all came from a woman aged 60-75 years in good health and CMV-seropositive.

CDR3 DNA: TGTGCCAGCACCGGTCGACTAGCAGTAGGGACCCAGTACTTC. This sequence encodes CASTGRLAVGTQYF. This rearrangement joins TRBV11-2 to TRBJ2-5, with TRBD2 identical over 7 bases. This CDR3 comprises 14 residues. The V and J ends lost 7 bases and 7 bases, in that order; junction bases with no gene match: 12. CDR1 is SGHAT and CDR2 is FQNNGV in the germline V gene.

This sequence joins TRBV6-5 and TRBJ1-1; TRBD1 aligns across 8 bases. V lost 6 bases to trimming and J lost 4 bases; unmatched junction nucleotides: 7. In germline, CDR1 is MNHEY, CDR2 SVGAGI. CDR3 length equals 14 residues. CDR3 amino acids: CASRTTGETTEAFF. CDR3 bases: TGTGCCAGCAGGACGACAGGGGAAACCACTGAAGCTTTCTTT.

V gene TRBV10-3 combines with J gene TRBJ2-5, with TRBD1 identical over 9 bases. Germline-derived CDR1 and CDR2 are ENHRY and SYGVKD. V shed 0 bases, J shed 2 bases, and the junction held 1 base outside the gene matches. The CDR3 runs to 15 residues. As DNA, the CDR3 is TGTGCCATCAGTGAGTCGACAGGGGGTCAAGAGACCCAGTACTTC. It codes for CAISESTGGQETQYF.

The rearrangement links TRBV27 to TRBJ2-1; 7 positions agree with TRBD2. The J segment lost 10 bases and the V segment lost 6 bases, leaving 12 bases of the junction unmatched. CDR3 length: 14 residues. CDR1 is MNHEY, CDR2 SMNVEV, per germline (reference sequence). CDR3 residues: CASRVAGGYGEQFF. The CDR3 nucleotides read TGTGCCAGCAGGGTAGCGGGCGGTTATGGGGAGCAGTTCTTC.

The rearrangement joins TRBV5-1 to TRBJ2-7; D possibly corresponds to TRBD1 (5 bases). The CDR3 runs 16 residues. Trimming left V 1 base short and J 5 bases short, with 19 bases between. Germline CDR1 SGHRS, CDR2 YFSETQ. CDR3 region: CASSLWFGRAPDEQYF. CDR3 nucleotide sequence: TGCGCCAGCAGCTTGTGGTTCGGCAGGGCGCCTGACGAGCAGTACTTC.

The CDR3 sequence: CASSRSGYEQYF. The DNA for the CDR3 is TGTGCCAGCAGCCGCTCGGGATACGAGCAGTACTTC. The chain is built from TRBV7-9 and TRBJ2-7, with D tentatively TRBD2 (5 bases). The CDR3 consists of 12 residues. Trimming removed 5 bases from V and 4 bases from J, with 9 bases in between. Looked up from germline, CDR1 is SEHNR and CDR2 is FQNEAQ (reference sequence). Complete variable domain (other parts from reference TRBV7-9 and TRBJ2-7): DTGVSQNPRHKITKRGQNVTFRCDPISEHNRLYWYRQTLGQGPEFLTYFQNEAQLEKSRLLSDRFSAERPKGSFSTLEIQRTEQGDSAMYLCASSRSGYEQYFGPGTRLTVT.

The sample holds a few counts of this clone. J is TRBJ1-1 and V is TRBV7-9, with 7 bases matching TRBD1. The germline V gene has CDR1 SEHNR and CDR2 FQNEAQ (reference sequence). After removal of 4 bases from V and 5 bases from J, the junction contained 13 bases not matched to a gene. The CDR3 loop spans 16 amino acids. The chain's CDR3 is CASSSGTDLRWTEAFF. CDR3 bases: TGTGCCAGCAGCTCCGGGACAGACTTGAGATGGACTGAAGCTTTCTTT.

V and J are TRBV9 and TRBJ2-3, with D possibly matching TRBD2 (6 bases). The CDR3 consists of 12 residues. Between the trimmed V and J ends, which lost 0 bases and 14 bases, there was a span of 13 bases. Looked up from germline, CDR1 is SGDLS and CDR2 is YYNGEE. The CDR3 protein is CASSVVGGLLYF. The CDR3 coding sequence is TGTGCCAGCAGCGTAGTTGGGGGACTGTTGTATTTT.

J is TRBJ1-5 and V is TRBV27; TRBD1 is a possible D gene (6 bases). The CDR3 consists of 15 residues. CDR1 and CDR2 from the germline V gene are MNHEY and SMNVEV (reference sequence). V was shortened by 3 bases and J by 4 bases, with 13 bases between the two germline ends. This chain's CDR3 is CASSFRQGLNQPQHF. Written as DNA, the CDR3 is TGTGCCAGCAGTTTCCGTCAGGGGTTAAATCAGCCCCAGCATTTT.

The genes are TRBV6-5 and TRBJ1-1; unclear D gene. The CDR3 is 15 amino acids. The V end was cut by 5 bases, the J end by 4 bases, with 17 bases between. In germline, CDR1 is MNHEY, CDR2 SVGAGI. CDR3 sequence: CASSPLRVGITEAFF. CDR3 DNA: TGTGCCAGCAGTCCCCTTCGGGTCGGAATCACTGAAGCTTTCTTT.

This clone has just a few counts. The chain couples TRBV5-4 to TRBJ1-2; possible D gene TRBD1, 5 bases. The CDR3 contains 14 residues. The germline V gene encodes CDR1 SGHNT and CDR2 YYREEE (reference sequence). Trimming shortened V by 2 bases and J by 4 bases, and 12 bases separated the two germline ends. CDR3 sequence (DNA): TGTGCCAGCAGCTTAAGTCTGGGGCCCTATGGCTACACCTTC. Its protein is CASSLSLGPYGYTF. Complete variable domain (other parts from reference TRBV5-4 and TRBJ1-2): ETGVTQSPTHLIKTRGQQVTLRCSSQSGHNTVSWYQQALGQGPQFIFQYYREEENGRGNFPPRFSGLQFPNYSSELNVNALELDDSALYLCASSLSLGPYGYTFGSGTRLTVV.

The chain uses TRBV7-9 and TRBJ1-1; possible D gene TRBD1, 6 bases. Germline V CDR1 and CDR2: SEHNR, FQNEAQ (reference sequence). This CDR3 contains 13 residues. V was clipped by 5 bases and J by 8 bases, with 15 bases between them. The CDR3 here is CASSPRGAGEAFF. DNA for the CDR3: TGTGCCAGCAGCCCCCGGGGGGCGGGGGAAGCTTTCTTT.

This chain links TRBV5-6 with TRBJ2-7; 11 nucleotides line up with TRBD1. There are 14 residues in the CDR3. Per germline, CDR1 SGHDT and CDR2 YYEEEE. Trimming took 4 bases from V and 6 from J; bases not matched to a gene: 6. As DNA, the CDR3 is TGTGCCAGCAGCCGCCGGGACAGGGGGGGCGAGCAGTACTTC. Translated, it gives CASSRRDRGGEQYF.

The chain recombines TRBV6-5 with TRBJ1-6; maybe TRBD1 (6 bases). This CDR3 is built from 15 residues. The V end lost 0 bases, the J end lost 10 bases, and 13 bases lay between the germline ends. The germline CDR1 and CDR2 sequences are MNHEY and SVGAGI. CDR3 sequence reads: CASSYSGGLRSPLHF. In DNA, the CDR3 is TGTGCCAGCAGTTACTCTGGGGGCCTTAGGTCACCCCTCCACTTT.

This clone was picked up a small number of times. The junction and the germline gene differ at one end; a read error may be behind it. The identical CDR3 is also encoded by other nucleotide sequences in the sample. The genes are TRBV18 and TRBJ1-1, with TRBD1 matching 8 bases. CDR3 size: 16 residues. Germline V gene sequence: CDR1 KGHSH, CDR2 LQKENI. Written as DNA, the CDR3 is TGCGCCAGCTCACCGCCTACAGGGGGGGGGAACACTGAAGCTTTCTTT. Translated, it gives CASSPPTGGGNTEAFF.

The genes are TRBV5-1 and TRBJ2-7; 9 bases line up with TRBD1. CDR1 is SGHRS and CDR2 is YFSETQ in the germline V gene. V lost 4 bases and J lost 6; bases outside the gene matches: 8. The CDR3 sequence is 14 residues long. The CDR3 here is CASSPRDREGEQYF. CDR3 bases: TGCGCCAGCAGCCCCCGGGACAGGGAGGGCGAGCAGTACTTC.

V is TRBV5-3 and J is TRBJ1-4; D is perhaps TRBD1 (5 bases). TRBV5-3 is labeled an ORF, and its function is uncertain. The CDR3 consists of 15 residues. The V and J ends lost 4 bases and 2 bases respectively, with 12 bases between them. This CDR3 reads CARSNPGLTNEKLFF. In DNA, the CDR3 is TGTGCCAGAAGCAATCCGGGACTTACTAATGAAAAACTGTTTTTT.

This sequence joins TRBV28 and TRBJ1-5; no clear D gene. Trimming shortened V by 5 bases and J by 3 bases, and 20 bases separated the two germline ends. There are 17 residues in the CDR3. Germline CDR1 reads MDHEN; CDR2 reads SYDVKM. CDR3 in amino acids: CASSHNAIRRVNQPQHF. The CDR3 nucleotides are TGTGCCAGCAGTCACAACGCCATCCGACGGGTCAATCAGCCCCAGCATTTT.

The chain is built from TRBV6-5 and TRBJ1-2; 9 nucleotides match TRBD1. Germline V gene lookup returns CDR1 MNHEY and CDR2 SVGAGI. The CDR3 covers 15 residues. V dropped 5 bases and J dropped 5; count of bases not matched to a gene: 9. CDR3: CASSPPMTGGYGYTF. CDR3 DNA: TGTGCCAGCAGTCCCCCCATGACAGGGGGTTATGGCTACACCTTC.

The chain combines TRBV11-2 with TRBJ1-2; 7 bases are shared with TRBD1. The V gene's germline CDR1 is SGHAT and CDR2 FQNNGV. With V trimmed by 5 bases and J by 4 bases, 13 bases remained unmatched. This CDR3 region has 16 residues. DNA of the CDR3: TGTGCCAGCAGCCGCACCCTCCAGGGGGGATTCTATGGCTACACCTTC. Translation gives CASSRTLQGGFYGYTF.

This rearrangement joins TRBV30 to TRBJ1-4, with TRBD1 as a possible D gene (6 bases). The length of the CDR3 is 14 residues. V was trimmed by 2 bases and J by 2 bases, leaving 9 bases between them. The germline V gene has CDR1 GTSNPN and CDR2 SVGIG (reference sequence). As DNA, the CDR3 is TGTGCCTGGAGTTCAACAGGGACTAATGAAAAACTGTTTTTT. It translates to CAWSSTGTNEKLFF.

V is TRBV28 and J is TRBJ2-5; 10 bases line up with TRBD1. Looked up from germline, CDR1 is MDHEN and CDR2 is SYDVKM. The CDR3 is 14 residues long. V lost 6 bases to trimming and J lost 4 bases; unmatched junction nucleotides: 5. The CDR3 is CASRGQGTGETQYF. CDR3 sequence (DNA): TGTGCCAGCAGGGGACAGGGGACAGGAGAGACCCAGTACTTC.